This is a list of T cell receptor beta chains from one sample in a study of blood T cell repertoires in COVID-19. Libraries were prepared by immunoSEQ multiplex PCR; TCRdb keeps only in-frame clonotypes and omits some of them. The table has about 66,000 clones, 86% seen once. Sequenced sample: peripheral blood. Receptors originate from a man over 45 with active COVID-19. The CDR3 runs from the conserved cysteine through the conserved F or W. A D gene is named only where the DNA matches it firmly. Rows give clone size only sometimes, using once, few, many, or a class for an expanded clone.

.	TRBJ1-3	TRBV27	.	TGTGCCAGCAGTTTATCCCTTCCCGGGGGGATTTCTGGAAACACCATATATTTT	CASSLSLPGGISGNTIYF
.	TRBJ2-1	TRBV18	TRBD2	TGTGCCAGCTCACCAATTAGGGCTAGCGGGCTTCGTTACAATGAGCAGTTCTTC	CASSPIRASGLRYNEQFF
.	TRBJ1-1	TRBV30	.	TGTGCCTGGAGTGGGCAGGGAGGCACTGAAGCTTTCTTT	CAWSGQGGTEAFF
.	TRBJ2-1	TRBV13	TRBD2	TGTGCCAGCAGGGATCTAGCGGGGGGGCCAGTAGAGCAGTTCTTC	CASRDLAGGPVEQFF
.	TRBJ2-1	TRBV19	TRBD2	TGTGCCAGTAGTATACCGAGCGGGAGGGCCTATGAGCAGTTCTTC	CASSIPSGRAYEQFF
.	TRBJ2-3	TRBV7-9	.	TGTGCCAGCAGCTCCCCTCTCGTTACGCAGTATTTT	CASSSPLVTQYF
.	TRBJ1-1	TRBV6-5	.	TGTGCCAGCAGACAGTTGAACACTGAAGCTTTCTTT	CASRQLNTEAFF
.	TRBJ1-4	TRBV5-1	TRBD1	TGCGCCAGCAGGTGGGACAGCACTAATGAAAAACTGTTTTTT	CASRWDSTNEKLFF
.	TRBJ1-2	TRBV9	TRBD1	TGTGCCAGCAGCCCAAGGACAGGGATGGACTATGGCTACACCTTC	CASSPRTGMDYGYTF
.	TRBJ2-2	TRBV7-9	.	TGTGCCAGCAGCTTAGTAGTGGGGCCTGGGGAGCTGTTTTTT	CASSLVVGPGELFF
.	TRBJ1-1	TRBV19	TRBD1	TGTGCCAGTAGCCCAGGGGGAGTCCTGAACACTGAAGCTTTCTTT	CASSPGGVLNTEAFF
.	TRBJ1-1	TRBV3-1/TRBV3-2	TRBD1	TGTGCCAGCAGCCAAGGGGGGACAGGAAGGAGAGCTTTCTTT	CASSQGGTGRRAFF
.	TRBJ2-3	TRBV5-1	.	TGCGCCAGCAGCTTGGGGACAATCTATACCACAGATACGCAGTATTTT	CASSLGTIYTTDTQYF
once	TRBJ2-3	TRBV6-1	.	TGTGCCAGCAGTGAATTGATAGGGGTGGCAGATACGCAGTATTTT	CASSELIGVADTQYF
.	TRBJ2-4	TRBV7-9	.	TGTGCCAGCAGCATCCCCCCACCTAGCATTCAGTACTTC	CASSIPPPSIQYF
.	TRBJ2-1	TRBV11-2	TRBD2	TGTGCCAGCAGCTTGACTAGCGGGGGTTGGGAGCAGTTCTTC	CASSLTSGGWEQFF
.	TRBJ1-1	TRBV12-3/TRBV12-4	.	TGTGCCAGCAGTCCCAGATTAGGGGCTGAAGCTTTCTTT	CASSPRLGAEAFF
once	TRBJ1-2	TRBV7-9	TRBD1	TGTGCCAGCAGCCGCGGGACAGGGGATGGCTACACCTTC	CASSRGTGDGYTF
.	TRBJ1-1	TRBV7-9	.	TGTGCCAGCACCAGATATTGGTGGCCTGAAGCTTTCTTT	CASTRYWWPEAFF
.	TRBJ2-3	TRBV18	.	TGTGCCAGCTCACTGGCTAGCACAGATACGCAGTATTTT	CASSLASTDTQYF
.	TRBJ2-2	TRBV6-2/TRBV6-3	.	TGTGCCAGCAGTTTCGGACAGCCCACGGGCACCGGGGAGCTGTTTTTT	CASSFGQPTGTGELFF
once	TRBJ1-2	TRBV7-9	.	TGTGCCAGCAGCTTAGACGGCAGGGCGAATGGCTACACCTTC	CASSLDGRANGYTF
.	TRBJ2-1	TRBV14	.	TGTGCCAGCAGCCAATTTCTATCTAGTGAGCAGTTCTTC	CASSQFLSSEQFF
.	TRBJ2-5	TRBV20-1	TRBD2	TGCAGTGCTAGTCGCCCGACTAGCGGGGGGGCGGTTACTTACTTC	CSASRPTSGGAVTYF
.	TRBJ2-1	TRBV28	TRBD2	TGTGCCAGCAGTTCACTAGCGGGGGGGGTCCATGAGCAGTTCTTC	CASSSLAGGVHEQFF
.	TRBJ2-2	TRBV15	TRBD1	TGTGCCACCAGCGCCCGGGACAGGGGGTCCGGGGCCGGGGAGCTGTTTTTT	CATSARDRGSGAGELFF
.	TRBJ2-1	TRBV6-2/TRBV6-3	TRBD2	TGTGCCAGCAGTTACGCTACCGGGACTAGCGGGATCAATGAGCAGTTCTTC	CASSYATGTSGINEQFF
.	TRBJ2-3	TRBV3-1/TRBV3-2	TRBD2	TGTGCCAGCAGCCAAGTGGTAGGACTAGCGTCAGATACGCAGTATTTT	CASSQVVGLASDTQYF
.	TRBJ2-3	TRBV7-9	TRBD1	TGTGCCAGCAGCCCGGGACAGAACACAGATACGCAGTATTTT	CASSPGQNTDTQYF
.	TRBJ1-1	TRBV6-2/TRBV6-3	TRBD1	TGTGCCAGCAGCCCTGGACAGGGGAGACGTATGAACACTGAAGCTTTCTTT	CASSPGQGRRMNTEAFF
.	TRBJ2-7	TRBV6-6	TRBD2	TGTGCCAGCAGCACTAGCGGGTCCTCCTACGAGCAGTACTTC	CASSTSGSSYEQYF
.	TRBJ1-5	TRBV19	TRBD1	TGTGCCAGTAGTCAACCCCAACGGACAGGTTATAATCAGCCCCAGCATTTT	CASSQPQRTGYNQPQHF
.	TRBJ1-2	TRBV6-8	.	TGTGCCAGCCGGGCAGGGTACCCAGCTAGGTATGGCTACACCTTC	CASRAGYPARYGYTF
many	TRBJ1-5	TRBV5-8	TRBD1	TGTGCCAGCAGCTCTGGCAGGGGGCCACAGCCCCAGCATTTT	CASSSGRGPQPQHF
.	TRBJ1-1	TRBV5-5	.	TGTGCCAGCAGCTCCTCTGGGGGGTTCACTGAAGCTTTCTTT	CASSSSGGFTEAFF